This paragraph covers one TCR beta chain sequence. Its cognate antigen has yet to be identified. Per-base quality was not reported, and no clone a single base away is much larger than it. Library preparation was by the immunoSEQ multiplex PCR assay. A mixture of 60 forward primers for TCR Vbeta segments and 13 reverse primers for TCR Jbeta segments was used in the multiplex PCR. The CDR3 region of rearranged TCR beta genes was amplified from genomic DNA by a multiplex PCR assay. Amplified TCR beta libraries were sequenced as 87-base-pair reads on the Illumina HiSeq System. The authors' analysis ran thus. Across the 670 or so repertoires, a later analysis counted approximately 75 million unique TCR beta chains, around 11 million of which were shared by at least two donors. To remove PCR and sequencing errors, raw reads were error-corrected and collapsed into unique sequences using a nearest-neighbor algorithm that merged closely related sequences. V, D and J gene segments were assigned by aligning CDR3 sequences to IMGT reference sequences. For a sequence to be retained, a match of at least six nucleotides to both a V gene segment and a J gene segment was required. Rearrangements were classified as productive when the CDR3 lacked stop codons and remained in frame with V and J, and all other rearrangements were classified as non-productive. Following IMGT convention, CDR3 was defined as the stretch from the second conserved V-encoded cysteine up to the conserved J-encoded phenylalanine. In an earlier analysis of some 550 of the donors, sequences lacking an unambiguous match to a single V gene segment were excluded. An earlier analysis of several hundred of the donors called V segments functional above 56.7% productive rearrangements and segregating when the between-donor standard deviation exceeded 5%. A statistical classification framework was built for diagnosing cytomegalovirus status from the catalog of TCR beta chain sequences. V and J gene assignment, in a later analysis, came from comparing TCR nucleotide sequences with IMGT/GENE-DB human TR gene sequences. A later analysis assigned CDR3 sequences and most-parsimonious VDJ recombination scenarios with the TCRdist pipeline. In a later analysis, each TCR beta chain was defined by its CDR3 amino acid sequence together with its V-gene family, and reads without a unique V-gene family were excluded. To address suspected cross-contamination and a sequencing artifact, a later analysis removed several hundred highly shared, low-generation-probability nucleotide sequences. For each public chain, a later analysis derived a clonal expansion index from normalized ranks of inferred template counts within each repertoire. A later analysis computed generation probabilities with a VDJ recombination model fitted to out-of-frame rearrangements, and checked the results against IGoR. In a later analysis, TCR-TCR, TCR-HLA and TCR-CMV co-occurrence was scored with hypergeometric tests, and a repertoire-size bias correction was applied to TCR pairs. A later analysis estimated false discovery rates by permuting HLA or CMV assignments 20 times. In a later analysis, co-occurring TCRs were grouped using DBSCAN, and TCRdist sequence similarity was added for clustering within HLA-allele-positive subsets. Repertoires with fewer than 30,000 or more than 120,000 public chains, plus five repertoires with anomalous nucleotide sharing, were excluded from co-occurrence clustering. Sourced from immuneACCESS, this table was stored by TCRdb with only in-frame sequences that have V and J called. A share of the clones is absent; for the studies checked, an unresolved V gene accounts for under half, and the remainder has no known explanation. The D gene and trimming were derived from the DNA, and the V and J assignments and clone size from that table. For this sample the table gives 140,000 to 150,000 clones, of which about three quarters were detected only once. The top ten clonotypes cover about 3% of the sample.

The cohort was made up of approximately 670 healthy bone marrow donors. Cohort members were all nominally healthy when sampled, although unrecorded immune exposures were likely present. The donor was CMV seropositive and was included in the group of 270 or so seropositive cohort members. Each donor provided a peripheral blood sample, and peripheral blood mononuclear cells were used for TCR beta sequencing. The Qiagen DNeasy Blood Extraction Kit was used to extract genomic DNA from the blood cell samples. This entry comes from a study of cytomegalovirus exposure and HLA in healthy donors (TCRdb year 2017). Some background on the complete study: In an earlier analysis of roughly 590 of the donors, under 300 Gb of sequence data and approximately 100 million unique TCR beta sequences from about 180 million T cells were reported. Because of strong linkage in the cohort, roughly five DR-DQ haplotypes were treated as single units for association and clustering. A later genetic analysis used genome-wide SNP genotypes for about 65% of the 666 donors, treating that subset as a discovery cohort. An early release covering about 600 HLA-typed donors comprised roughly 300 gigabases of sequencing data and approximately 80 million unique TCR sequences. The study aimed to test whether signatures of past pathogen exposure could be identified by cataloging public T cell receptors. A separate validation cohort of approximately 130 different subjects was used in addition to the approximately 610-subject first cohort. Among the 398 genotyped donors, roughly 80% belonged to the genetic ancestry cluster associated with self-reported Caucasian donors. Typing coverage varied by locus: roughly 629-630 donors for A, B, C, DRB1 and DQB1; roughly 500 for DQA1; around 570 for DPA1; 450 to 480 for DPB1. The later analysis used no new phenotypic data to find candidate immune exposures, relying instead on TCR beta sequences and their occurrence across donors. To predict cytomegalovirus infection status, the study combined high-throughput TCR immunosequencing, statistical association of individual TCRs with disease status, and machine learning. HLA typing covered class I and class II loci at four-digit resolution. Donor age, sex, ethnicity and CMV serostatus were compiled alongside the repertoire data. All discovery cohort repertoires had been generated using a single sequencing platform. An earlier analysis of several hundred of the donors applied high-throughput TCR beta sequencing to assess whether each TCR beta V gene segment acted as functional or pseudogenic. A later analysis re-examined previously published TCR beta repertoires from roughly 720 donors and added high-resolution HLA genotyping to investigate patterns of TCR occurrence. Among roughly 400 genotyped donors of the cohort, an average of approximately 220,000 unique TCR beta nucleotide sequences was sequenced per donor, of which about 20% were non-productive. Using immunosequencing, the study profiled T cell repertoires from around 680 subjects and related those repertoires to cytomegalovirus serostatus. Beyond this particular receptor, the publication reports: A few of the identified cytomegalovirus-associated TCR beta chains were confirmed in vitro to be specific for cytomegalovirus antigens. A cluster of highly shared sequence variants was judged likely to be a technical artifact of the sequencing pipeline. A further reported finding was that TCR beta sequences accurately predicted the HLA-A and HLA-B alleles for most subjects in the first cohort. When HLA alleles, especially DR and DQ, strongly co-occurred, attributing TCR associations to individual alleles was difficult. An earlier analysis of approximately 530 of the donors showed that most TCR beta V segments appeared in productive rearrangements either about 90% or about 30% of the time, which broadly matched IMGT annotations. Several of the top co-occurrence clusters appeared to be linked to parvovirus B19, influenza, CMV and Epstein-Barr virus, according to a later analysis. A later analysis found that HLA-associated TCR beta chains were more clonally expanded and had lower generation probabilities than equally common non-associated chains. The earlier analysis of about 600 of the donors excluded roughly 17 rarely observed V segments, including chromosome 9 orphons, because counts were too low. Most TCR sequences were seen in very few donors, while some public TCRs were found in many individuals. Cytomegalovirus status was reported to be diagnosed by the classifier with high specificity and sensitivity in both the original and validation cohorts. Correlated functional status among segregating V segments might reflect linkage disequilibrium, but an unknown experimental factor could not be ruled out. The cohort was sequenced for TCR beta chains only, and without alpha or paired-chain data the features that could be detected were limited. In a later genetic analysis, fewer N-insertions in productive TCRs were reported among donors in an Asian-associated ancestry cluster than the roughly 640-donor mean. Specific HLA alleles were associated with over 15,000 TCR beta sequences at a false discovery rate of 0.05 in a later analysis. V-gene and J-gene trimming of TCR beta chains was associated with a missense DCLRE1C variant in a later genetic analysis, and the association was replicated in an independent cohort. A total of 164 TCR beta chains were listed by the study as associated with cytomegalovirus. In a later analysis, most CMV-associated TCR beta chains were found to appear HLA-restricted, with HLA associations seemingly driven largely by CMV exposure. The authors suggested that the approach could potentially be generalized to other disease states and immunological phenotypes. CMV serostatus was the only immune exposure information available for the cohort. Because HLA typing was missing for some donors at each locus, association tests included only the typed subset. Roughly uniform sequencing depth across donors was assumed in presence/absence analyses, although this assumption may not hold. In a later analysis, TCR association rates were found to vary across HLA loci, with the most associated TCRs seen for DRB1 alleles and the fewest for HLA-C alleles.

This sequence was found in a man aged 35 to 55 in good health and CMV-seropositive. Sequencing input: PBMCs.

The CDR3 protein sequence reads: CASRTPLARKYF. The nucleotide sequence reads TGTGCCAGCAGAACCCCGTTGGCTAGGAAGTACTTC. This chain is built from TRBV28 and TRBJ2-7, with an unclear D gene assignment. Taken from cysteine to phenylalanine, the CDR3 has 12 residues. The entry retains the CDR3 DNA only, 36 bases that are in frame from base 1. The trim is 6 bases for V and 11 bases for J, with a gap of 17 bases between the germline ends. Taken from the germline V gene, the CDR1 and CDR2 loops are MDHEN and SYDVKM.